Sequencing of this TCR beta chain was carried out in a study of liver allograft versus peripheral blood T cells. Study at large: Graft-liver T cell receptor repertoires were compared against recipient peripheral blood repertoires. Regarding the study as a whole: As reported, T cell receptor repertoires inside liver allografts differed from those present in peripheral blood.

To note about this clonotype: The antigen is undetermined.

Trimming removed 4 bases at V and 0 bases at J, with 8 bases between. The CDR3 sequence is 14 residues long. Germline CDR1 and CDR2: SGHNT and YYREEE (reference sequence). TCRdb re-called the reads through MiXCR, storing one row per CDR3 protein. Here the sample spans 9,500 to 12,000 distinct CDR3 sequences, 15% to 20% being singletons. The chain is built from TRBV5-4 and TRBJ1-3; D is perhaps TRBD1 (5 bases). This clonotype originated in a human patient who had a liver transplant. The graft donor may have contributed some T cells. CDR3 sequence (DNA): TGTGCCAGCAGCCGCGACAGCTCTGGAAACACCATATATTTT. Encoded protein: CASSRDSSGNTIYF. Combining the CDR3 with reference TRBV5-4 and TRBJ1-3 gives the whole variable domain ETGVTQSPTHLIKTRGQQVTLRCSSQSGHNTVSWYQQALGQGPQFIFQYYREEENGRGNFPPRFSGLQFPNYSSELNVNALELDDSALYLCASSRDSSGNTIYFGEGSWLTVV.